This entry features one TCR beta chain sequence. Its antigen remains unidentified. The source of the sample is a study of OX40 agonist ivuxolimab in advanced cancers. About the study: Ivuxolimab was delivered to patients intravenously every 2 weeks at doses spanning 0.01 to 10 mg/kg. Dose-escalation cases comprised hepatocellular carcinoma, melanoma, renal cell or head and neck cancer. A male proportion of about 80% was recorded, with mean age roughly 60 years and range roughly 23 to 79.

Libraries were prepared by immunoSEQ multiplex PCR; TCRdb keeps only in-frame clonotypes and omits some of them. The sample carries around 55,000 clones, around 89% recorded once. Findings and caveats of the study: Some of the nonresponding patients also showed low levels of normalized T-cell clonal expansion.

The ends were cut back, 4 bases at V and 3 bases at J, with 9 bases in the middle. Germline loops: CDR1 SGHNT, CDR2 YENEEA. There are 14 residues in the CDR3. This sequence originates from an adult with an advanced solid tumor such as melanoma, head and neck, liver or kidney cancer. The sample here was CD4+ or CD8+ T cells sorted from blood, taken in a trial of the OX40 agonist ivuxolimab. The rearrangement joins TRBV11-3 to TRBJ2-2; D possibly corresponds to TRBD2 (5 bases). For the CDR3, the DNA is TGTGCCAGCAGCTCCGGACTGCACACCGGGGAGCTGTTTTTT. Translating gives CASSSGLHTGELFF.